This T cell receptor beta chain appears in the sequencing data of a study of blood T cells in healthy people across ages. This CDR3 is built from 11 residues. The V and J ends lost 3 bases and 7 bases respectively, with 7 bases between them. In germline, CDR1 is SGHTA, CDR2 FQGNSA. Sample-barcoded 5' priming and a J-beta primer mix drove a second PCR of 7 to 11 cycles. Through a template-switch adaptor with 12 random nucleotides, each cDNA molecule received a tag. TCRdb processed the 5' RACE reads anew with MiXCR; each CDR3 protein has one entry. The table includes about 540,000 distinct CDR3 sequences, under 30% detected once. The data also belong to a second study, concerning T cells of mothers and their children.

The TCR originated in a boy between 5 and 17 years old in good health. Sequencing was performed on blood. The chain joins TRBV7-2 to TRBJ2-7; D unclear. Here the CDR3 reads CASSFAQEQYF. The CDR3 DNA reads TGTGCCAGCAGCTTCGCACAGGAGCAGTACTTC.